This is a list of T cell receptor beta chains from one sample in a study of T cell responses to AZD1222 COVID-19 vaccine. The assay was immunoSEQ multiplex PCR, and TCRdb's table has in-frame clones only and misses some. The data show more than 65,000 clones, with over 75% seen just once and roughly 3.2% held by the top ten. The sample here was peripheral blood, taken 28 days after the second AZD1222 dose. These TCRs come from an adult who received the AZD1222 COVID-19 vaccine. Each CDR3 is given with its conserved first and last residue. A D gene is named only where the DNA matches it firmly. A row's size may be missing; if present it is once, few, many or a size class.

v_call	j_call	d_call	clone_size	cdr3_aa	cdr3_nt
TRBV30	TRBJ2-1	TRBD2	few	CAWSPSSGGYNEQFF	TGTGCCTGGAGCCCCTCTAGCGGGGGGTACAATGAGCAGTTCTTC
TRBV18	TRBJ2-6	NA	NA	CASSPPLSGANVLTF	TGTGCCAGCTCACCACCCCTCTCTGGGGCCAACGTCCTGACTTTC
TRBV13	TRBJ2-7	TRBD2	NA	CASSLGGLAGVSYEQYF	TGTGCCAGCAGCTTAGGGGGACTAGCGGGAGTAAGTTACGAGCAGTACTTC
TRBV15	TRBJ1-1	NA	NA	CATSRGGESNTEAFF	TGTGCCACCAGCAGAGGGGGCGAATCGAACACTGAAGCTTTCTTT
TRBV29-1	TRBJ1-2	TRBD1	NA	CSVGGGAGYGYTF	TGCAGCGTTGGAGGGGGCGCGGGCTATGGCTACACCTTC
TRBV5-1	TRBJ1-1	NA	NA	CASSSEGRRNTEAFF	TGCGCCAGCAGCTCAGAAGGACGGAGAAACACTGAAGCTTTCTTT
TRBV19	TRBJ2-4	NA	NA	CASSSGDVKNIQYF	TGTGCCAGTAGTAGCGGGGACGTAAAAAACATTCAGTACTTC
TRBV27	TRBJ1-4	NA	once	CASSLGSTNEKLFF	TGTGCCAGCAGTTTGGGATCAACTAATGAAAAACTGTTTTTT
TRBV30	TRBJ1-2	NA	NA	CAWSAREAYGYTF	TGTGCCTGGAGCGCTCGTGAGGCATATGGCTACACCTTC
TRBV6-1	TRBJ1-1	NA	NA	CASSDPRNLEAFF	TGTGCCAGCAGTGACCCGCGTAACCTTGAAGCTTTCTTT
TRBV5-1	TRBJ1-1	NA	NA	CASSHGVEPNTEAFF	TGCGCCAGCAGCCACGGGGTAGAGCCGAACACTGAAGCTTTCTTT
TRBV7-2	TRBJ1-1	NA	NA	CASSLSRTKAFF	TGTGCCAGCAGCTTATCCCGTACAAAAGCTTTCTTT
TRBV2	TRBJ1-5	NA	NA	CASSEAGDRPSNQPQHF	TGTGCCAGCAGTGAAGCGGGGGACCGACCGAGCAATCAGCCCCAGCATTTT
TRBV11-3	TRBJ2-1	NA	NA	CASSLGLYNEQFF	TGTGCCAGCAGCTTAGGCCTTTACAATGAGCAGTTCTTC
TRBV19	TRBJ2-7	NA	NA	CASSSTFAYEQYF	TGTGCCAGTAGTTCTACGTTCGCCTACGAGCAGTACTTC
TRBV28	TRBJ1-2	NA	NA	CASSFTGTPNGYTF	TGTGCCAGCAGTTTTACGGGAACTCCGAATGGCTACACCTTC
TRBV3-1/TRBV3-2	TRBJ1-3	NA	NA	CASSHRTARSGNTIYF	TGTGCCAGCAGCCATAGGACCGCTCGCTCTGGAAACACCATATATTTT
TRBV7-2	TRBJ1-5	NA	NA	CASSLASNQPQHF	TGTGCCAGCAGCTTAGCAAGCAATCAGCCCCAGCATTTT
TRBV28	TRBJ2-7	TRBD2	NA	CASRLAGGNYEQYF	TGTGCCAGCAGGTTAGCGGGAGGGAACTACGAGCAGTACTTC
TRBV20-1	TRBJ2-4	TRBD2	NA	CSASMGTSGVWDIQYF	TGCAGTGCTAGTATGGGGACTAGCGGCGTTTGGGACATTCAGTACTTC
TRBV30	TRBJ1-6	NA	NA	CAWSADSPLHF	TGTGCCTGGAGTGCAGATTCACCCCTCCACTTT
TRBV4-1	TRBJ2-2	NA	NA	CASSPGIDRMNTGELFF	TGCGCCAGCAGCCCAGGCATTGACAGGATGAACACCGGGGAGCTGTTTTTT
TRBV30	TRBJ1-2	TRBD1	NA	CAWNRGQGAGGYTF	TGTGCCTGGAACCGCGGACAGGGGGCGGGTGGCTACACCTTC
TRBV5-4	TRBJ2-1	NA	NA	CASSGDRRVAISNEQFF	TGTGCCAGCAGCGGGGACCGAAGGGTAGCAATCAGCAATGAGCAGTTCTTC
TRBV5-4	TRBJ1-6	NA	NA	CASSWDGGVGNSPLHF	TGTGCCAGCAGCTGGGATGGGGGGGTTGGTAATTCACCCCTCCACTTT
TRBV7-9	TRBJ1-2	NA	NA	CASSPALIVPEGYTF	TGTGCCAGCAGCCCTGCCCTTATTGTACCGGAGGGCTACACCTTC
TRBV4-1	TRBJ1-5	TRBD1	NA	CASSQFPPGQGNNQPQHF	TGCGCCAGCAGCCAATTCCCACCGGGACAGGGCAACAATCAGCCCCAGCATTTT
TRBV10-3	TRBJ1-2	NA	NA	CAISLQGNYGYTF	TGTGCCATCAGTCTGCAGGGTAACTATGGCTACACCTTC
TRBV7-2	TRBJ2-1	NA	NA	CASSLWGSPTYNEQFF	TGTGCCAGCAGCTTATGGGGGAGTCCCACCTACAATGAGCAGTTCTTC
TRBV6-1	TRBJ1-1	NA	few	CASSDSYLAEAFF	TGTGCCAGCAGTGACAGTTACTTAGCTGAAGCTTTCTTT
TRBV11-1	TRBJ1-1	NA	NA	CASSRAQGLNTEAFF	TGTGCCAGCAGCCGAGCGCAGGGTCTGAACACTGAAGCTTTCTTT
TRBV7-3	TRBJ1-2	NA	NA	CASSPRVDYGYTF	TGTGCCAGCAGCCCACGGGTGGACTATGGCTACACCTTC
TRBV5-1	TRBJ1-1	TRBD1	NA	CASRYRTGDTEAFF	TGCGCCAGCAGATACCGGACAGGGGACACTGAAGCTTTCTTT
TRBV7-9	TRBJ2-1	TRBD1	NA	CASSPGQGESYNEQFF	TGTGCCAGCAGCCCAGGACAGGGTGAATCCTACAATGAGCAGTTCTTC
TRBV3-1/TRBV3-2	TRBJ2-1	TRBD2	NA	CASSLNSGGPPYNEQFF	TGTGCCAGCAGCCTTAATAGCGGGGGGCCGCCCTACAATGAGCAGTTCTTC
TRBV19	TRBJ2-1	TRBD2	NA	CASSKSGGSNEQFF	TGTGCCAGTAGTAAAAGCGGGGGATCCAATGAGCAGTTCTTC
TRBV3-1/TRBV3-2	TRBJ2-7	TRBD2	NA	CASSRGAGGFYEQYF	TGTGCCAGCAGCCGAGGAGCGGGGGGGTTTTACGAGCAGTACTTC
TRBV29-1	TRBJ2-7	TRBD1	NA	CSVNGEGTGVTYEQYF	TGCAGCGTTAACGGAGAAGGGACAGGGGTCACCTACGAGCAGTACTTC
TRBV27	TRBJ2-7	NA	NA	CASSPGLSFIYEQYF	TGTGCCAGCAGTCCGGGCCTAAGCTTTATCTACGAGCAGTACTTC